This T cell receptor beta chain is from a study of cytomegalovirus exposure and HLA in healthy donors. The study's findings and limits: The study dropped some indistinguishable V segments, TRBV6-2 and TRBV6-3 among them. In a later analysis, compared with equally common non-associated chains, HLA-associated beta chains were more expanded. It was reported that TCR beta sequences correctly inferred the HLA-A and HLA-B alleles for most subjects.

The PCR used 60 Vbeta and 13 Jbeta primers. Per the original methods: There were tens of millions of unique TCR beta chains by a later count, and about 12 million of them were shared. Using immunoSEQ multiplex PCR, the repertoire was profiled, and TCRdb retains in-frame clones only, with some absent. The DNA was the basis for D and trimming; V, J and clone size are from that table. Found here are some 130,000 clones, about four fifths of them singletons; the top ten hold 1% to 1.5%. Per the germline V gene, CDR1 is SNHLY and CDR2 is FYNNEI. CDR3 length: 14 amino acids. Trimming stripped 4 bases from V and 3 bases from J, with 12 bases between. As regards this clone: Antigen specificity is unknown.

V usage is TRBV2 and J usage is TRBJ1-1; a weak D match, TRBD1 (5 bases). Sequencing was performed on PBMCs. The sequence was collected from a male donor in good health and CMV-seropositive. As DNA, the CDR3 is TGTGCCAGCAGTGCGGCAGGGTGGGACACTGAAGCTTTCTTT. Translating it yields CASSAAGWDTEAFF.